This passage covers 30 T cell receptor beta chains from one sample sequenced in a study of T cell repertoires in cytomegalovirus infection. MiXCR was run by TCRdb on the reads, yielding one entry per CDR3 protein. The sample has 90,000 to 110,000 distinct CDR3 sequences; about 30% are singletons. The antigens for these receptors are not known. The sample was CD8+ T cells from cultured PBMCs, taken from culture after CMV antigen stimulation. These TCRs come from a human donor in good health (CMV status not recorded). Some clones in this sample may be carry-over from other donors' samples.

This clonotype was detected only a few times. V and J are TRBV6-5 and TRBJ2-3, with D uncertain. V was clipped by 7 bases and J by 2 bases, with 10 bases between them. Germline CDR1 reads MNHEY; CDR2 reads SVGAGI. The CDR3 is 13 amino acids. This chain's CDR3 is CASTNPITDTQYF. In DNA, the CDR3 is TGTGCCAGCACCAACCCGATCACAGATACGCAGTATTTT.

Ten or more counts support this clonotype. This rearrangement joins TRBV5-4 to TRBJ1-1; D remains ambiguous. CDR1 and CDR2 (germline): SGHNT, YYREEE (reference sequence). The CDR3 has 14 amino acids. V was trimmed by 0 bases and J by 5 bases, leaving 11 bases between them. The CDR3 region is CASSLAQAGTEAFF. The CDR3 DNA is TGTGCCAGCAGCTTGGCCCAGGCGGGAACTGAAGCTTTCTTT. Combining the CDR3 with reference TRBV5-4 and TRBJ1-1 gives the whole variable domain ETGVTQSPTHLIKTRGQQVTLRCSSQSGHNTVSWYQQALGQGPQFIFQYYREEENGRGNFPPRFSGLQFPNYSSELNVNALELDDSALYLCASSLAQAGTEAFFGQGTRLTVV.

This clonotype was recorded many times. The chain employs TRBV19 and TRBJ2-1; unclear D gene. Trimming stripped 4 bases from V and 3 bases from J, with 4 bases between. Germline CDR1 and CDR2: LNHDA and SQIVND (reference sequence). The length of the CDR3 is 12 residues. The CDR3 region is CASSTGYNEQFF. CDR3 in DNA: TGTGCCAGTAGTACCGGCTACAATGAGCAGTTCTTC.

This chain connects TRBV12-3 or TRBV12-4 to TRBJ1-1; possibly TRBD1 for D (6 bases). V lost 7 bases, J lost 3 bases, and 15 bases lay in between. The CDR3 is made up of 14 amino acids. The CDR3 nucleotides are TGTGCCAGCAACCCCGGGGGCTGGGACACTGAAGCTTTCTTT. Amino acids: CASNPGGWDTEAFF.

This rearrangement joins TRBV9 to TRBJ2-1; D possibly corresponds to TRBD1 (6 bases). The CDR3 has 16 amino acids. Trimming removed 0 bases from V and 0 bases from J, with 10 bases in between. CDR1 is SGDLS, CDR2 YYNGEE, per germline. The CDR3 loop is CASSVEGQTSYNEQFF. The CDR3 DNA reads TGTGCCAGCAGCGTAGAAGGACAGACCTCCTACAATGAGCAGTTCTTC.

The chain links TRBV27 to TRBJ1-2, with 7 bases aligning to TRBD1. The CDR3 spans 14 residues. Trimming took 6 bases from V and 4 from J; bases not matched to a gene: 8. CDR1 and CDR2 (germline): MNHEY, SMNVEV (reference sequence). The DNA for the CDR3 is TGTGCCAGCAGAATAACCGGGACAGTCTATGGCTACACCTTC. Translating gives CASRITGTVYGYTF.

This clonotype appeared once. The DNA for the CDR3 is TGTGCCACCTACGGGACAGGGGGGAAGGGATATGGCTACACCTTC. Protein product: CATYGTGGKGYGYTF. This chain uses TRBV19 with TRBJ1-2; 11 nucleotides align to TRBD1. The CDR3 has 15 residues. With V trimmed by 10 bases and J by 5 bases, 12 bases remained unmatched. In germline, CDR1 is LNHDA, CDR2 SQIVND (reference sequence).

The CDR3 DNA reads TGTGCCAGTAGTCCCACGACAGGGGGATACGAGCAGTACTTC. Translating gives CASSPTTGGYEQYF. J is TRBJ2-7 and V is TRBV19; 9 bases agree with TRBD1. The length of the CDR3 is 14 residues. Looked up from germline, CDR1 is LNHDA and CDR2 is SQIVND (reference sequence). After removal of 5 bases from V and 4 bases from J, the junction contained 6 bases not matched to a gene.

The gene calls are TRBV27 and TRBJ2-1; 9 nucleotides line up with TRBD2. The CDR3 consists of 14 residues. Germline V gives CDR1 MNHEY, CDR2 SMNVEV (reference sequence). V was clipped by 5 bases and J by 5 bases; unmatched bases: 4. The CDR3 DNA is TGTGCCAGCAGTCCGGGACTAGCACACAATGAGCAGTTCTTC. Amino acids: CASSPGLAHNEQFF.

This clonotype was counted between two and nine times. The rearrangement links TRBV7-9 to TRBJ2-7; D is possibly TRBD1 or TRBD2 (5 bases each). V lost 5 bases to trimming and J lost 0 bases, with 14 bases between them. The CDR3 sequence is 15 residues long. CDR1 SEHNR and CDR2 FQNEAQ come from the germline V gene (reference sequence). The CDR3 DNA reads TGTGCCAGCAGCCTGGGTCTGGGGACCTCCTACGAGCAGTACTTC. It encodes CASSLGLGTSYEQYF.

This clonotype was observed a few times. The CDR3 protein is CASSMTAYNEQFF. CDR3 nucleotide sequence: TGTGCCAGTAGTATGACAGCCTACAATGAGCAGTTCTTC. The chain recombines TRBV19 with TRBJ2-1; perhaps TRBD1 as D (5 bases). Trimming shortened V by 3 bases and J by 2 bases, and 5 bases separated the two germline ends. The length of the CDR3 is 13 residues. Germline lookup yields CDR1 LNHDA and CDR2 SQIVND (reference sequence). The variable domain in full, with the rest retrieved from reference TRBV19 and TRBJ2-1, is DGGITQSPKYLFRKEGQNVTLSCEQNLNHDAMYWYRQDPGQGLRLIYYSQIVNDFQKGDIAEGYSVSREKKESFPLTVTSAQKNPTAFYLCASSMTAYNEQFFGPGTRLTVL.

This clonotype was observed a single time. This sequence joins TRBV12-3 or TRBV12-4 and TRBJ2-1; TRBD1 matches 9 bases. The CDR3 is 16 residues long. The V and J ends lost 5 bases and 7 bases, in that order; junction bases with no gene match: 12. The CDR3 DNA follows: TGTGCCAGCAGTCCCCGAGGGACAGGGATGACAAATGAGCAGTTCTTC. Residues: CASSPRGTGMTNEQFF.

This clonotype was found many times. V usage is TRBV7-6 and J usage is TRBJ2-7; perhaps TRBD1 as D (6 bases). CDR1 SGHVS and CDR2 FNYEAQ come from the germline V gene. There are 14 residues in the CDR3. Deletions cut 5 bases from V and 3 bases from J, with 14 bases between. This CDR3 reads CASSEAGVYYEQYF. In DNA, the CDR3 is TGTGCCAGCAGCGAGGCAGGGGTTTACTACGAGCAGTACTTC.

This sequence joins TRBV2 and TRBJ2-5, with 9 bases fitting TRBD2. The V segment lost 8 bases and the J segment 5 bases; nucleotides outside the gene matches: 6. This CDR3 contains 13 residues. CDR1 SNHLY and CDR2 FYNNEI come from the germline V gene. CDR3 in amino acids: CASLASGVETQYF. The CDR3 bases are TGTGCCAGCCTGGCTAGCGGGGTGGAGACCCAGTACTTC.

This clonotype was picked up many times. CDR3 bases: TGTGCCAGCAGTTTGACAGGCCCGATCAATGAGCAGTTCTTC. It yields the protein CASSLTGPINEQFF. The rearrangement links TRBV12-3 or TRBV12-4 to TRBJ2-1, with D perhaps TRBD1 (6 bases). This CDR3 contains 14 residues. The V and J ends lost 3 bases and 6 bases respectively, with 12 bases between them.

The sample holds a few counts of this clonotype. The chain employs TRBV14 and TRBJ1-1, with D possibly matching TRBD1 (5 bases). This CDR3 comprises 17 residues. V was clipped by 0 bases and J by 1 base, with 15 bases between them. The germline CDR1 and CDR2 sequences are SGHDN and FVKESK. CDR3 amino acids: CASSQDIKVGQNTEAFF. The CDR3 DNA is TGTGCCAGCAGCCAAGATATAAAGGTGGGGCAGAACACTGAAGCTTTCTTT.

CDR3 region: CASSPSRTDTQYF. The CDR3 nucleotides read TGTGCCAGCAGCCCGTCCCGCACAGATACGCAGTATTTT. V gene TRBV6-6 combines with J gene TRBJ2-3, with D hard to call. The CDR3 loop spans 13 amino acids. Germline V gene data show CDR1 as MNHNY and CDR2 as SVGAGI (reference sequence). V lost 6 bases and J lost 1, with 8 bases in between.

This clonotype was counted only a few times. This chain links TRBV29-1 with TRBJ2-7; D perhaps matches TRBD1 (6 bases). Deletions cut 4 bases from V and 5 bases from J, with 21 bases between. The CDR3 extends over 15 amino acids. Germline values: CDR1 SQVTM, CDR2 ANQGSEA. Here the CDR3 reads CSVVLGDNFFNEQYF. The CDR3 nucleotides are TGCAGCGTTGTCCTTGGGGACAATTTTTTCAACGAGCAGTACTTC.

This clonotype has at least ten counts. J is TRBJ2-2 and V is TRBV12-3 or TRBV12-4; TRBD1 aligns across 9 bases. V lost 6 bases to trimming and J lost 5 bases; unmatched junction nucleotides: 7. The length of the CDR3 is 15 residues. CDR3 bases: TGTGCCAGCAGCACCGGGACAGGGAGGACCGGGGAGCTGTTTTTT. Translation gives CASSTGTGRTGELFF.

With regard to this clonotype: A read error is possible here, since a much larger clone lies one base away. The V call is TRBV7-2, the J call TRBJ2-7, with 7 bases that match TRBD1. Germline CDR1 SGHTA, CDR2 FQGNSA. CDR3 length: 15 amino acids. This chain's CDR3 is CASSLYRGRSYERYF. In DNA, the CDR3 is TGTGCCAGCAGCTTATACAGGGGTCGTTCCTACGAGCGGTACTTC.

The chain employs TRBV6-2 or TRBV6-3 and TRBJ2-1, with 7 bases aligning to TRBD2. This CDR3 spans 15 amino acids. Germline V gene sequence: CDR1 MNHEY, CDR2 SVGEGT. V lost 7 bases and J lost 3; bases outside the gene matches: 9. The CDR3 region has the DNA TGTGCCAGCACCCCAAATGGGGGGGGCTACAATGAGCAGTTCTTC. Translating it yields CASTPNGGGYNEQFF.

This clonotype was detected only a few times. The CDR3 reads CASSFLVGHSSYNEQFF. Written as DNA, the CDR3 is TGTGCCAGCAGTTTTCTCGTGGGCCACAGCTCCTACAATGAGCAGTTCTTC. This chain connects TRBV28 to TRBJ2-1; D not resolved. CDR3 length equals 17 residues. The V end was cut by 3 bases, the J end by 0 bases, with 15 bases between. Germline V gives CDR1 MDHEN, CDR2 SYDVKM.

This clonotype was seen a few times. This chain connects TRBV12-3 or TRBV12-4 to TRBJ1-2, with D tentatively TRBD1 (6 bases). There are 14 residues in the CDR3. V was shortened by 7 bases and J by 7 bases, with 19 bases between the two germline ends. The CDR3 DNA follows: TGTGCCAGCACCCCGGGGGGGGGCGCTTCTGGCTACACCTTC. It codes for CASTPGGGASGYTF.

The chain uses TRBV27 and TRBJ2-3; TRBD2 agrees at 11 bases. Trimming took 2 bases from V and 2 from J; bases not matched to a gene: 6. The CDR3 is 17 amino acids. The germline V gene has CDR1 MNHEY and CDR2 SMNVEV (reference sequence). The CDR3 coding sequence is TGTGCCAGCAGTTTAGCCGGGACTAGCGGTTACACAGATACGCAGTATTTT. This encodes CASSLAGTSGYTDTQYF.

The gene calls are TRBV4-1 and TRBJ1-1; 8 bases are shared with TRBD1. V lost 4 bases to trimming and J lost 1 base; unmatched junction nucleotides: 5. CDR1 is MGHRA and CDR2 is YSYEKL in the germline V gene. This CDR3 has 15 residues. This chain's CDR3 is CASSLPGQGNTEAFF. The CDR3, as DNA: TGCGCCAGCAGCCTACCTGGACAGGGGAACACTGAAGCTTTCTTT.

The gene calls are TRBV4-1 and TRBJ2-7, with D tentatively TRBD1 (5 bases). Germline CDR1 and CDR2: MGHRA and YSYEKL. The CDR3 totals 13 residues. V lost 3 bases to trimming and J lost 0 bases, with 6 bases between them. CDR3 sequence (DNA): TGCGCCAGCAGCCAGACAGCCTCCTACGAGCAGTACTTC. This encodes CASSQTASYEQYF.

This clonotype was picked up many times. The genes are TRBV4-1 and TRBJ1-2; D gene ambiguous. There are 13 residues in the CDR3. Per germline, CDR1 MGHRA and CDR2 YSYEKL. V was shortened by 3 bases and J by 2 bases, with 7 bases between the two germline ends. The CDR3 loop is CASSHDGNYGYTF. The CDR3 DNA sequence: TGCGCCAGCAGCCATGACGGCAACTATGGCTACACCTTC.

The chain couples TRBV12-3 or TRBV12-4 to TRBJ1-5, with TRBD1 matching over 10 bases. Losses at the gene ends were 4 bases for V and 5 bases for J; bases not matched to a gene: 5. The CDR3 is 15 amino acids. This CDR3 is CASSSRDRGHQPQHF. Here the CDR3 DNA reads TGTGCCAGCAGTTCCCGGGACAGGGGACATCAGCCCCAGCATTTT.

V and J are TRBV25-1 and TRBJ1-2; 7 bases map to TRBD1. The V segment lost 1 base and the J segment 3 bases; nucleotides outside the gene matches: 5. CDR1 is MGHDK, CDR2 SYGVNS, per germline. This CDR3 is built from 15 residues. CDR3 sequence reads: CASSESDRDYYGYTF. CDR3 coding DNA: TGTGCCAGCAGTGAATCCGACAGGGACTACTATGGCTACACCTTC.

This clonotype appeared many times. The chain has TRBV7-8 and TRBJ2-3, with 14 bases matching TRBD2. The germline gives CDR1 SGHVS, CDR2 FQNEAQ. This CDR3 region has 15 residues. Trimming removed 5 bases from V and 7 bases from J; junction bases left unmatched: 5. The CDR3 spells CASSVGLAGDHTQYF. The DNA of the CDR3 is TGTGCCAGCAGCGTGGGACTAGCGGGGGATCATACGCAGTATTTT.